The 26 T cell receptor beta chains listed next were all sequenced from one sample in a study of PD-1 blockade in classical Hodgkin lymphoma. Assay used: immunoSEQ multiplex PCR; TCRdb lists only in-frame clones, some missing. The sample includes about 40,000 clones, about 91% of them seen just once. Relapse after autologous stem cell transplantation occurred in every patient, and brentuximab vedotin exposure varied. This specimen consisted of peripheral blood mononuclear cells (PBMCs), obtained before the second cycle of nivolumab. The receptors derive from a human donor with classical Hodgkin lymphoma.

The rearrangement uses TRBV11-3 and TRBJ2-5, with D perhaps TRBD2 (6 bases). Trimming removed 3 bases at V and 1 base at J, with 24 bases between. Germline V gene data show CDR1 as SGHNT and CDR2 as YENEEA. The CDR3 extends over 19 amino acids. CDR3 in amino acids: CASSFTLSFSGVSQETQYF. CDR3 sequence (DNA): TGTGCCAGCAGCTTCACGCTGTCCTTTTCGGGAGTCTCCCAAGAGACCCAGTACTTC.

The chain employs TRBV7-6 and TRBJ2-1, with 11 bases fitting TRBD2. Germline V gene sequence: CDR1 SGHVS, CDR2 FNYEAQ. Trimming removed 4 bases from V and 0 bases from J; junction bases left unmatched: 8. The CDR3 is 18 residues long. DNA for the CDR3: TGTGCCAGCAGCTCTCTGGCTAGCGGGAGGCCCTCCTACAATGAGCAGTTCTTC. As protein: CASSSLASGRPSYNEQFF.

This sequence joins TRBV6-4 and TRBJ1-5; D is unresolved. The CDR3 is 13 amino acids. V lost 5 bases and J lost 4, with 9 bases in between. CDR1 MRHNA and CDR2 SNTAGT come from the germline V gene. The CDR3 loop reads CASSPGPNQPQHF. The CDR3 bases are TGTGCCAGCAGTCCGGGCCCAAATCAGCCCCAGCATTTT.

The V call is TRBV19, the J call TRBJ2-3; tentative D call: TRBD2 (6 bases). V lost 5 bases and J lost 4, with 10 bases in between. Germline assignment: CDR1 LNHDA and CDR2 SQIVND (reference sequence). There are 13 residues in the CDR3. The CDR3 DNA reads as TGTGCCAGTAGTGCCCGGGGGTCAGATACGCAGTATTTT. Its protein product is CASSARGSDTQYF.

V usage is TRBV11-2 and J usage is TRBJ2-5; no firm D call. The ends were cut back, 1 base at V and 14 bases at J, with 17 bases in the middle. CDR1 SGHAT and CDR2 FQNNGV come from the germline V gene. The CDR3 totals 13 residues. CDR3 in DNA: TGTGCCAGCAGCTTAGGGCTAAAAGCCTGGGGATACTTC. This gives the protein CASSLGLKAWGYF.

This chain joins TRBV6-6 and TRBJ2-5; 12 positions match TRBD2. The germline gives CDR1 MNHNY, CDR2 SVGAGI (reference sequence). The CDR3 runs 16 residues. Unmatched junction bases numbered 9, after V lost 5 bases and J lost 5 bases. The chain's CDR3 is CASSRLAGEERETQYF. For the CDR3, the DNA is TGTGCCAGCAGTCGACTAGCGGGAGAGGAGAGGGAGACCCAGTACTTC.

The rearrangement uses TRBV21-1 and TRBJ1-2. TRBV21-1 is marked as a pseudogene. The CDR3 consists of 16 residues. The CDR3 loop reads CASRYSGLRNLGGYTF. CDR3 in DNA: TGTGCCAGCAGGTATTCGGGACTTCGAAACCTGGGGGGCTACACCTTC.

This chain links TRBV18 with TRBJ1-2; 11 bases map to TRBD1. Trimming took 5 bases from V and 6 from J; bases not matched to a gene: 5. The CDR3 is 14 residues long. CDR1 KGHSH and CDR2 LQKENI come from the germline V gene. CDR3 residues: CASSEGQGAHGYTF. CDR3 bases: TGTGCCAGCTCAGAAGGACAGGGGGCACATGGCTACACCTTC.

The rearrangement links TRBV4-1 to TRBJ2-7, with D perhaps matching TRBD1 (5 bases). The germline V gene encodes CDR1 MGHRA and CDR2 YSYEKL. The CDR3 runs to 15 residues. Trimming left V 1 base short and J 0 bases short, with 10 bases between. CDR3 sequence: CASSQGTGLSYEQYF. The DNA of the CDR3 is TGCGCCAGCAGCCAAGGAACAGGCCTCTCCTACGAGCAGTACTTC.

The gene calls are TRBV7-9 and TRBJ2-7, with D possibly matching TRBD1 (5 bases). The CDR3 is 14 residues long. Per germline, CDR1 SEHNR and CDR2 FQNEAQ (reference sequence). The V end was cut by 2 bases, the J end by 2 bases, with 10 bases between. CDR3: CASSLYSGTYEQYF. As DNA, the CDR3 is TGTGCCAGCAGCTTATACTCAGGGACCTACGAGCAGTACTTC.

This chain links TRBV5-4 with TRBJ2-5; 9 bases match TRBD1. V was clipped by 4 bases and J by 14 bases; unmatched bases: 9. CDR3 length: 12 amino acids. In germline, CDR1 is SGHNT, CDR2 YYREEE (reference sequence). The CDR3 DNA is TGTGCCAGCAGCCCGGGACAGGGCCGAACTTACTTC. Translation: CASSPGQGRTYF.

The J gene is TRBJ1-1, the V gene TRBV18; 8 nucleotides match TRBD1. CDR1 and CDR2 (germline): KGHSH, LQKENI. The CDR3 covers 14 residues. V was pared by 4 bases and J by 2 bases, with 3 bases of the junction left unmatched. CDR3 DNA sequence: TGTGCCAGCTCACAAGACAGGGGTAACACTGAAGCTTTCTTT. Its translation is CASSQDRGNTEAFF. The full variable domain, in which reference TRBV18 and TRBJ1-1 provide the parts outside the CDR3, is NAGVMQNPRHLVRRRGQEARLRCSPMKGHSHVYWYRQLPEEGLKFMVYLQKENIIDESGMPKERFSAEFPKEGPSILRIQQVVRGDSAAYFCASSQDRGNTEAFFGQGTRLTVV.

The V gene is TRBV11-3, the J gene TRBJ2-1; TRBD2 matches at 8 bases. The CDR3 runs to 19 residues. In germline, CDR1 is SGHNT, CDR2 YENEEA. V dropped 0 bases and J dropped 6; count of bases not matched to a gene: 16. CDR3 residues: CASSLDQLGIAGNTNEQFF. CDR3 sequence (DNA): TGTGCCAGCAGCTTAGATCAATTGGGTATAGCGGGAAACACCAATGAGCAGTTCTTC. Supplemented by reference TRBV11-3 and TRBJ2-1, the full variable domain reads EAGVVQSPRYKIIEKKQPVAFWCNPISGHNTLYWYLQNLGQGPELLIRYENEEAVDDSQLPKDRFSAERLKGVDSTLKIQPAELGDSAVYLCASSLDQLGIAGNTNEQFFGPGTRLTVL.

CDR3 nucleotide sequence: TGTGCCAGCAGTGAACAAATTGGGGCTGGGAACTATGGCTACACCTTC. It specifies CASSEQIGAGNYGYTF. V and J are TRBV6-1 and TRBJ1-2; a weak D match, TRBD1 (5 bases). The V and J ends lost 2 bases and 2 bases respectively, with 15 bases between them. Germline V gene data show CDR1 as MNHNS and CDR2 as SASEGT. The CDR3 covers 16 residues.

V and J are TRBV11-3 and TRBJ2-7; D perhaps matches TRBD1 (6 bases). The germline V gene has CDR1 SGHNT and CDR2 YENEEA. The germline V and J ends were trimmed by 8 bases and 5 bases, with 19 bases remaining between them. The CDR3 extends over 14 amino acids. The CDR3 nucleotides are TGTGCCAGCGGAACCTACAGGGCGTCTAACGAGCAGTACTTC. Residues: CASGTYRASNEQYF.

The rearrangement links TRBV6-6 to TRBJ1-2; D not certain. Trimming took off 6 bases at V and 6 bases at J, with 8 bases between the two ends. Germline V CDR1 and CDR2: MNHNY, SVGAGI (reference sequence). The CDR3 loop spans 11 amino acids. The DNA of the CDR3 is TGTGCCAGCAGCACCTTCCATGGCTACACCTTC. Protein sequence: CASSTFHGYTF.

The V call is TRBV5-1, the J call TRBJ2-3; D is unclear. V dropped 0 bases and J dropped 3 bases, with 14 bases sitting between them. The CDR3 has 16 amino acids. In germline, CDR1 is SGHRS, CDR2 YFSETQ. CDR3 region: CASSLGGVEVTDTQYF. CDR3 nucleotide sequence: TGCGCCAGCAGCTTGGGAGGAGTTGAGGTGACAGATACGCAGTATTTT.

V and J are TRBV5-1 and TRBJ2-7; no reliable D call. CDR1 is SGHRS and CDR2 is YFSETQ in the germline V gene. This CDR3 comprises 14 residues. Trimming left V 0 bases short and J 1 base short, with 8 bases between. This chain's CDR3 is CASSLVSGSYEQYF. CDR3 DNA sequence: TGCGCCAGCAGCTTGGTGTCAGGATCCTACGAGCAGTACTTC.

The gene calls are TRBV14 and TRBJ2-7, with 10 bases lining up with TRBD2. The germline CDR1 and CDR2 sequences are SGHDN and FVKESK. The CDR3 consists of 15 residues. The V gene end was trimmed by 3 bases and the J gene end by 4 bases; junction bases not matched to a gene: 6. Here the CDR3 DNA reads TGTGCCAGCAGCCATATCCTAGCGGGAGAGTACGAGCAGTACTTC. Protein: CASSHILAGEYEQYF. The full variable domain, in which reference TRBV14 and TRBJ2-7 provide the parts outside the CDR3, is EAGVTQFPSHSVIEKGQTVTLRCDPISGHDNLYWYRRVMGKEIKFLLHFVKESKQDESGMPNNRFLAERTGGTYSTLKVQPAELEDSGVYFCASSHILAGEYEQYFGPGTRLTVT.

V and J are TRBV6-5 and TRBJ2-1; D is unresolved. With 0 bases removed from V and 5 bases from J, the gap between germline ends came to 8 bases. There are 14 residues in the CDR3. CDR1 is MNHEY, CDR2 SVGAGI, per germline. The CDR3 spells CASSYSPGNNEQFF. CDR3 bases: TGTGCCAGCAGTTACTCGCCGGGTAACAATGAGCAGTTCTTC.

The gene calls are TRBV19 and TRBJ2-2; the D is unclear. V lost 9 bases and J lost 7, with 3 bases in between. The CDR3 runs 9 residues. Germline-derived CDR1 and CDR2 are LNHDA and SQIVND (reference sequence). The CDR3 sequence is CARGGELFF. Written as DNA, the CDR3 is TGTGCCAGAGGCGGGGAGCTGTTTTTT.

This clone was observed a handful of times. The CDR3 loop reads CASSRGLAGVTTYNEQFF. The CDR3 DNA follows: TGTGCCAGCAGTCGGGGACTAGCGGGAGTTACCACCTACAATGAGCAGTTCTTC. V usage is TRBV27 and J usage is TRBJ2-1, with TRBD2 identical over 14 bases. This CDR3 spans 18 amino acids. J lost 2 bases, V lost 5 bases, and 8 bases had no gene match. CDR1 MNHEY and CDR2 SMNVEV come from the germline V gene (reference sequence).

This chain links TRBV6-6 with TRBJ2-7; unclear D gene. The V end was cut by 6 bases, the J end by 3 bases, with 15 bases between. Germline CDR1 and CDR2: MNHNY and SVGAGI (reference sequence). The CDR3 runs 14 residues. The CDR3 sequence is CASRLGWQNYEQYF. The CDR3 DNA reads TGTGCCAGCAGGTTAGGCTGGCAGAACTACGAGCAGTACTTC.

The chain links TRBV7-9 to TRBJ2-2; 12 bases are a match to TRBD2. Per the germline V gene, CDR1 is SEHNR and CDR2 is FQNEAQ (reference sequence). Losses at the gene ends were 11 bases for V and 1 base for J; bases not matched to a gene: 5. This CDR3 region has 15 residues. The CDR3, as DNA: TGTGCCGGAGGACTAGCGGGAAAGAACACCGGGGAGCTGTTTTTT. Encoded protein: CAGGLAGKNTGELFF.

The chain is built from TRBV28 and TRBJ2-3; D unresolved. Trimming stripped 7 bases from V and 0 bases from J, with 8 bases between. CDR3 length equals 13 residues. CDR1 and CDR2 from the germline V gene are MDHEN and SYDVKM. CDR3 in amino acids: CASIIPSTDTQYF. In nucleotides, the CDR3 is TGTGCCAGCATAATCCCTAGCACAGATACGCAGTATTTT.

In its sample, this clone was seen once. V usage is TRBV7-9 and J usage is TRBJ2-7; D is ambiguous. This CDR3 region has 11 residues. Trimming stripped 5 bases from V and 7 bases from J, with 9 bases between. From germline, CDR1 is SEHNR and CDR2 FQNEAQ (reference sequence). This CDR3 is CASSPTTEQYF. The CDR3 DNA sequence: TGTGCCAGCAGCCCAACGACGGAGCAGTACTTC.